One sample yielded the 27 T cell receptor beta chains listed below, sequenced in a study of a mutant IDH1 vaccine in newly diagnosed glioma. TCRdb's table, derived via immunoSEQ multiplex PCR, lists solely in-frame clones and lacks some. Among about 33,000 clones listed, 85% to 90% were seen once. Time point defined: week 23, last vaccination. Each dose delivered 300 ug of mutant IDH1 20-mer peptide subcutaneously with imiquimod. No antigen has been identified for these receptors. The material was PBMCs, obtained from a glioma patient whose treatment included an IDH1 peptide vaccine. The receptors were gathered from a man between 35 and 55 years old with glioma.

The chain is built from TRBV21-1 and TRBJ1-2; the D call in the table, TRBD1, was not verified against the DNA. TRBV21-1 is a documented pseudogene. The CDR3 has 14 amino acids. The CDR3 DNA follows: TGTGCCAGGCGGGACAGGGGGGGTTCGGGTGGCTACACCTTC. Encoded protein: CARRDRGGSGGYTF.

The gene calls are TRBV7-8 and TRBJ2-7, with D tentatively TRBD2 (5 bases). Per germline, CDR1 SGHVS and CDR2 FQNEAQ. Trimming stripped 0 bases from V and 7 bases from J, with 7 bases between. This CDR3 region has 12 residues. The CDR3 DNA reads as TGTGCCAGCAGCTTAGCGGGAGTAGAGCAGTACGTC. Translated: CASSLAGVEQYV.

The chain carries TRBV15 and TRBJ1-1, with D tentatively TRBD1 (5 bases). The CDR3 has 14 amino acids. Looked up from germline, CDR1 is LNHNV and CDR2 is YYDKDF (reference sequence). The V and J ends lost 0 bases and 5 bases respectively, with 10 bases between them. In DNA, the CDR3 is TGTGCCACCAGCAGAGATCGGGGACGGACTGAAGCTTTCTTT. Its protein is CATSRDRGRTEAFF.

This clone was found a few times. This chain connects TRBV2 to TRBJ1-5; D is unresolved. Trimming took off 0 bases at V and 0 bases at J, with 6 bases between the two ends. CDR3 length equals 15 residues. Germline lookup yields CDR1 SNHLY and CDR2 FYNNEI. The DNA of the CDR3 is TGTGCCAGCAGTGAAGCCGAATATAGCAATCAGCCCCAGCATTTT. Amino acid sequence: CASSEAEYSNQPQHF.

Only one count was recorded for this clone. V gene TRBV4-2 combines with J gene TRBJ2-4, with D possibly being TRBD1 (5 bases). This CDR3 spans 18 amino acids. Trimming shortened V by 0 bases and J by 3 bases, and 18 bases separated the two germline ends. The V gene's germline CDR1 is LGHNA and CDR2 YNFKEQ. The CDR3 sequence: CASSQERSSLRGKNIQYF. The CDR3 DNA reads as TGTGCCAGCAGCCAAGAGAGGTCATCCCTAAGGGGCAAAAACATTCAGTACTTC.

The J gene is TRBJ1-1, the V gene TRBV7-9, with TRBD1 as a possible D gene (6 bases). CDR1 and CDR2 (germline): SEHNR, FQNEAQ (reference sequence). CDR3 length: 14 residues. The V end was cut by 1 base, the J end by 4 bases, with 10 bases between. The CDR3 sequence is CASSLGGLSTEAFF. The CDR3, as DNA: TGTGCCAGCAGCTTAGGGGGGCTAAGCACTGAAGCTTTCTTT.

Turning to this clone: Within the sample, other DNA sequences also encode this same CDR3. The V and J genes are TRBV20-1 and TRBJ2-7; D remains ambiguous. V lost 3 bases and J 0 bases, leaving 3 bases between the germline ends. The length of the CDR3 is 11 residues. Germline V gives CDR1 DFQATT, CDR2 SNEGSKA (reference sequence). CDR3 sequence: CSARDSYEQYF. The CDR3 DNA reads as TGCAGTGCTAGGGACTCCTACGAGCAGTACTTC.

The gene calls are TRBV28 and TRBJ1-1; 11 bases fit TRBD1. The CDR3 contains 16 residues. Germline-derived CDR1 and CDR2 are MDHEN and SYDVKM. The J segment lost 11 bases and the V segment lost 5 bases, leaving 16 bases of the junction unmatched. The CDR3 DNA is TGTGCCAGCAGTCCACCCTTAGGACAGGGGGCGCGTGGTGCTTTCTTT. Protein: CASSPPLGQGARGAFF.

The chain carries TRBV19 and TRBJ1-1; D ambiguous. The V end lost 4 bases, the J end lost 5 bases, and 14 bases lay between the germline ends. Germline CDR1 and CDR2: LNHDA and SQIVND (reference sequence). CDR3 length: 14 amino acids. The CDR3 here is CASSRRTGGTEAFF. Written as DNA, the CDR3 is TGTGCCAGTAGTAGAAGGACCGGCGGGACTGAAGCTTTCTTT.

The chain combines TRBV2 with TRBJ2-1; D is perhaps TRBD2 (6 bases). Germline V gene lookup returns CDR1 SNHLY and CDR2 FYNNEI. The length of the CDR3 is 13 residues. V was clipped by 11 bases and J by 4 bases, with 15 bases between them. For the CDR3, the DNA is TGTGCCGGCGCACGACGGGAGTACAATGAGCAGTTCTTC. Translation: CAGARREYNEQFF.

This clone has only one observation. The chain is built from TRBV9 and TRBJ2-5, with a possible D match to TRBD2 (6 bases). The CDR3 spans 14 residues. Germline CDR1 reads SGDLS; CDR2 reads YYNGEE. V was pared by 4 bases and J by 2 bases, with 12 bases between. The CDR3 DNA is TGTGCCAGCAGCCCATGGGACTCGCAAGAGACCCAGTACTTC. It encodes CASSPWDSQETQYF.

CDR3 DNA: TGCGCCAGCAGCTTGGACAGGGCCATGGATGGCTACACCTTC. Translated, it gives CASSLDRAMDGYTF. This chain uses TRBV5-1 with TRBJ1-2; possible D gene TRBD1, 6 bases. Per germline, CDR1 SGHRS and CDR2 YFSETQ. CDR3 length equals 14 residues. Trimming removed 0 bases from V and 6 bases from J, with 12 bases in between.

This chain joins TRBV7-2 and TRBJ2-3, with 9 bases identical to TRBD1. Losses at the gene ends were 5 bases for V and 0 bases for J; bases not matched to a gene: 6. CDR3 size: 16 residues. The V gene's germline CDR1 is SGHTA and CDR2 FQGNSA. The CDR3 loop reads CASSPPGTGSTDTQYF. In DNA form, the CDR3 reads TGTGCCAGCAGCCCACCGGGGACAGGGAGCACAGATACGCAGTATTTT. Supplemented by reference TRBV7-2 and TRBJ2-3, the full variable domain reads GAGVSQSPSNKVTEKGKDVELRCDPISGHTALYWYRQSLGQGLEFLIYFQGNSAPDKSGLPSDRFSAERTGGSVSTLTIQRTQQEDSAVYLCASSPPGTGSTDTQYFGPGTRLTVL.

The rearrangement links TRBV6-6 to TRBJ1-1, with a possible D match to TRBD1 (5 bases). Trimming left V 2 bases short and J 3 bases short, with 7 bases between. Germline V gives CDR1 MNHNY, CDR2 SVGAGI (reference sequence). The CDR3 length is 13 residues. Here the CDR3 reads CASSYATDTEAFF. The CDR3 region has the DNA TGTGCCAGCAGTTACGCGACAGACACTGAAGCTTTCTTT.

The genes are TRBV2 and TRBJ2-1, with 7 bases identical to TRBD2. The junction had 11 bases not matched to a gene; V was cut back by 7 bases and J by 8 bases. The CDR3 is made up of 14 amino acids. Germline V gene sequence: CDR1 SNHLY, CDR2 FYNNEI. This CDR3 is CASTRLAGIYEQFF. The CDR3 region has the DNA TGTGCCAGCACGAGACTAGCCGGGATTTATGAGCAGTTCTTC.

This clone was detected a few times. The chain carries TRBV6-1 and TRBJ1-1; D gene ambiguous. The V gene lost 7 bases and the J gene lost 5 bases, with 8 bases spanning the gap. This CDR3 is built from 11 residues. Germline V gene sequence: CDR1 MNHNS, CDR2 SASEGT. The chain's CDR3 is CASKVGTEAFF. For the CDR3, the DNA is TGTGCCAGCAAAGTAGGTACTGAAGCTTTCTTT.

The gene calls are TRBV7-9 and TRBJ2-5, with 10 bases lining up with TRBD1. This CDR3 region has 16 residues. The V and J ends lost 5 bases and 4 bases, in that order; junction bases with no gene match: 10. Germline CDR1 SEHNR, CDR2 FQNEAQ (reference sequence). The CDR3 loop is CASSPPGTGVGETQYF. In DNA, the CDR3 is TGTGCCAGCAGCCCTCCCGGGACAGGGGTGGGAGAGACCCAGTACTTC.

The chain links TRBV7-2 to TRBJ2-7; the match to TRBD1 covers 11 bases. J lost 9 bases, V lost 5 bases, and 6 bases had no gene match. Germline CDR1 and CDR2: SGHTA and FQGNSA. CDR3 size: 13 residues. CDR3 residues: CASSPRTGGWQYF. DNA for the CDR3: TGTGCCAGCAGCCCCCGGACAGGGGGCTGGCAGTACTTC.

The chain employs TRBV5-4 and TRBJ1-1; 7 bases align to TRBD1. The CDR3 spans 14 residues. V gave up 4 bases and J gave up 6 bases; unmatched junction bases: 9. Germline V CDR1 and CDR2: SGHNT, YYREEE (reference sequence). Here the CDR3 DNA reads TGTGCCAGCAGCGCCAGACAGGGACGGGCTGAAGCTTTCTTT. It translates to CASSARQGRAEAFF.

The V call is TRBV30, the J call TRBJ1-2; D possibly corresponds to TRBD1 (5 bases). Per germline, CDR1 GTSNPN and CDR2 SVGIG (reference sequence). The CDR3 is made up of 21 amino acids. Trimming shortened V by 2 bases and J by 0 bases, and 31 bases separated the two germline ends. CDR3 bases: TGTGCCTGGAGTTCCTTTTTCGTTTGGGGACCCGAAGACCTTCCTAACTATGGCTACACCTTC. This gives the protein CAWSSFFVWGPEDLPNYGYTF.

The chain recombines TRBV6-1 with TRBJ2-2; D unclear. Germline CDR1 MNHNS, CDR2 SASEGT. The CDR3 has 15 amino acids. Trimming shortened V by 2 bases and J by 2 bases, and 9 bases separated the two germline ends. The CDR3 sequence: CASSESRPNTGELFF. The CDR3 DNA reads TGTGCCAGCAGTGAAAGTCGGCCTAACACCGGGGAGCTGTTTTTT.

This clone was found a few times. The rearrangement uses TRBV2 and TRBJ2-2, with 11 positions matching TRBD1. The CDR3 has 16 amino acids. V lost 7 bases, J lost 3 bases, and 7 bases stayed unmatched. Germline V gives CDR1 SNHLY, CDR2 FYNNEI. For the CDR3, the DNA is TGTGCCAGCACCCGGGACAGGGGGTTTGACACCGGGGAGCTGTTTTTT. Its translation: CASTRDRGFDTGELFF.

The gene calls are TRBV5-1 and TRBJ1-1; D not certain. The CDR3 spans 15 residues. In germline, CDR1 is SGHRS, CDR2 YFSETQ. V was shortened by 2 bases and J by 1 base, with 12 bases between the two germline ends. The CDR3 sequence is CASSLEYSANTEAFF. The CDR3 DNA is TGCGCCAGCAGCTTAGAGTACAGTGCGAACACTGAAGCTTTCTTT.

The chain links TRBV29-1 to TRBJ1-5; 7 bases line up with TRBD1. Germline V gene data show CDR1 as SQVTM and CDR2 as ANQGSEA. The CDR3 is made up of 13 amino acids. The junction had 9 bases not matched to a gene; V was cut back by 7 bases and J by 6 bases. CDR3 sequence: CSGREGAGQPQHF. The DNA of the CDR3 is TGCAGCGGGAGGGAGGGGGCAGGTCAGCCCCAGCATTTT.

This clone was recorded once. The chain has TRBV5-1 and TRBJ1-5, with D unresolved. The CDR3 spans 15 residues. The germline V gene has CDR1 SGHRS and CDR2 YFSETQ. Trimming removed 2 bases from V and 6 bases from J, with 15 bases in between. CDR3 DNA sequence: TGCGCCAGCAGCTTCCGGGGTGAACTGGGTCAGCCCCAGCATTTT. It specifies CASSFRGELGQPQHF.

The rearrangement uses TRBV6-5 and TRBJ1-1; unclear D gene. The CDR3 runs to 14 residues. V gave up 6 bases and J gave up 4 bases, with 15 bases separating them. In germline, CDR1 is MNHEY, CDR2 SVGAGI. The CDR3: CASSPGFVGTEAFF. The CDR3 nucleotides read TGTGCCAGCAGCCCCGGGTTCGTGGGCACTGAAGCTTTCTTT.

The CDR3 nucleotides read TGCGCCAGCGGAACCGGGGCAGGGGGAAGGAATGAGCAGTTCTTC. It translates to CASGTGAGGRNEQFF. The V call is TRBV5-1, the J call TRBJ2-1; TRBD1 agrees at 7 bases. The CDR3 extends over 15 amino acids. Trimming took 7 bases from V and 7 from J; bases not matched to a gene: 14. Looked up from germline, CDR1 is SGHRS and CDR2 is YFSETQ. The variable domain in full, with the rest retrieved from reference TRBV5-1 and TRBJ2-1, is KAGVTQTPRYLIKTRGQQVTLSCSPISGHRSVSWYQQTPGQGLQFLFEYFSETQRNKGNFPGRFSGRQFSNSRSEMNVSTLELGDSALYLCASGTGAGGRNEQFFGPGTRLTVL.